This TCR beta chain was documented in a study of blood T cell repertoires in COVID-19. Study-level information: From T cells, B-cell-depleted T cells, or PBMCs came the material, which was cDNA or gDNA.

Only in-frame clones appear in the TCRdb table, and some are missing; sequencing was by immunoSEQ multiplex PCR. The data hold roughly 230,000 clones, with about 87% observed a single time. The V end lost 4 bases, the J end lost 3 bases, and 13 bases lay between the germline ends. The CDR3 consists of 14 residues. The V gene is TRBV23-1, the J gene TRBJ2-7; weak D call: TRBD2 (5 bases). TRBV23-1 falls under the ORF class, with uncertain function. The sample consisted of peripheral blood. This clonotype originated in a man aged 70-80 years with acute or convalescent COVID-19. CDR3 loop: CASSPGILFYEQYF. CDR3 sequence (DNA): TGCGCCAGCAGTCCGGGGATATTATTCTACGAGCAGTACTTC.